The clone carrying this T cell receptor beta chain showed up just a few times. Its antigen is as yet unknown. The sample belongs to a study of T-cell memory formation after mild COVID-19. Looking at the study overall: TCR clusters were mostly donor specific.

It was 5'RACE with constant-segment primers that produced the TCR alpha and TCR beta cDNA libraries, which carried sample barcodes and UMIs. Each CDR3 protein gets one entry after TCRdb re-called the 5' RACE reads with MiXCR. The profile shows approximately 250,000 distinct CDR3 sequences, approximately 15% of them singletons. Study observations and caveats: Clonal second-wave expansions that peaked on day 37 had unconfirmed SARS-CoV-2 specificity.

Germline loops: CDR1 MNHEY, CDR2 SVGAGI. This CDR3 region has 13 residues. V trimming: 6 bases; J trimming: 1 base; junction bases outside the gene matches: 2. Source material: PBMCs or a T cell subset sorted from them (not recorded which). This receptor was obtained from a man younger than 35 who had mild COVID-19 (a few samples of this study predate the infection). Cell type and time point are not known. The V and J genes are TRBV6-5 and TRBJ1-2; TRBD1 aligns across 7 bases. The CDR3 DNA reads TGTGCCAGCAGCGGACAGGTTAACTATGGCTACACCTTC. Its translation: CASSGQVNYGYTF.